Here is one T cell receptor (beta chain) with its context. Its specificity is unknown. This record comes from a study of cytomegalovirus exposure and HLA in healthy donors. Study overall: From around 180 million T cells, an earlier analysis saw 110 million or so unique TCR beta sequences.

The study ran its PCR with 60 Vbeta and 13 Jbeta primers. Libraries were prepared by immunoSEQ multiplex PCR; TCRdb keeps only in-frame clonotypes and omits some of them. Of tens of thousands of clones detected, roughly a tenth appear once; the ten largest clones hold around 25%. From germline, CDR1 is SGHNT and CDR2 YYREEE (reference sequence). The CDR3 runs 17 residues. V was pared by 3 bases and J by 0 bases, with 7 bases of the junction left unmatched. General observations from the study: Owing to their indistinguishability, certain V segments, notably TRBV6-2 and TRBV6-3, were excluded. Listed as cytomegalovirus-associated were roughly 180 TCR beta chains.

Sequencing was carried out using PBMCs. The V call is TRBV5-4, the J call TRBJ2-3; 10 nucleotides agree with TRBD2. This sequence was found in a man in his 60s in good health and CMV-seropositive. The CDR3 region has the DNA TGTGCCAGCAGCTCCCTACTAGCGGGGCTAAGCACAGATACGCAGTATTTT. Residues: CASSSLLAGLSTDTQYF.